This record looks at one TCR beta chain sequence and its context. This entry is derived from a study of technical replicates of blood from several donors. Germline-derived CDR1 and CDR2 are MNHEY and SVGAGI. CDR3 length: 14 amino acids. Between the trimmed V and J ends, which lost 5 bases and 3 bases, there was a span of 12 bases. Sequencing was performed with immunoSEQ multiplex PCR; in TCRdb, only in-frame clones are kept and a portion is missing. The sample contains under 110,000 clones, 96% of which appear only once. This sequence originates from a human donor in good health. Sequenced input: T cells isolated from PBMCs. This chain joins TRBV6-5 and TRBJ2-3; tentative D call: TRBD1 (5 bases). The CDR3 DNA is TGTGCCAGCAGTACGGACCCAGGGACAGATACGCAGTATTTT. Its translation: CASSTDPGTDTQYF.